The sequence of this T cell receptor beta chain was determined in a study of T cell responses to AZD1222 COVID-19 vaccine. About the research overall: Both about-4-week and about-12-week second-dose recipients were combined.

The CDR3 spans 17 residues. The V gene lost 5 bases and the J gene lost 4 bases, with 23 bases spanning the gap. CDR1 and CDR2 (germline): SGHAT, FQNNGV. Study observations and caveats: Donor demographics were predominantly white British with a female majority; clonal diversity may be underestimated.

The method was immunoSEQ multiplex PCR; TCRdb's version includes in-frame clones alone and lacks a portion of them. The sample gives about 120,000 clones, roughly 88% of which show up once; about 5% is in the top ten. Notes on this clone: Its antigen is not known.

This TCR was recovered from an adult in good health. This sequence joins TRBV11-2 and TRBJ1-2; D possibly corresponds to TRBD1 (5 bases). The specimen comprised peripheral blood, sampled on day 0 of AZD1222 vaccination. The CDR3 loop is CASSERTSFNAGYGYTF. The CDR3, as DNA: TGTGCCAGCAGCGAAAGGACAAGTTTTAATGCTGGCTATGGCTACACCTTC.